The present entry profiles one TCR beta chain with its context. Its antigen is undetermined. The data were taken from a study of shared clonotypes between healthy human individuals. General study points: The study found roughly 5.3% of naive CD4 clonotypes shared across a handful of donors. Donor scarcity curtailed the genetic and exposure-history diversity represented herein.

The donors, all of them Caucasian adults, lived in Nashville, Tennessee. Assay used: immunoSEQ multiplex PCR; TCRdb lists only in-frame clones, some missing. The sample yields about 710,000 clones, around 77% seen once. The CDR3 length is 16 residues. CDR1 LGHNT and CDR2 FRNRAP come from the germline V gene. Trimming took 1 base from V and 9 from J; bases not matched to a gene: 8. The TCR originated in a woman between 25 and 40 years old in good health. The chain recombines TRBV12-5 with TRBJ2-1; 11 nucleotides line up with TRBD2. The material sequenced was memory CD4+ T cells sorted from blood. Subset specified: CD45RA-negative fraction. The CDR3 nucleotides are TGTGCTAGTGGTTTGGGAACTAGCGGGAGTAAAATTGAGCAGTTCTTC. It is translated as CASGLGTSGSKIEQFF.